This TCR beta chain came from a study of regulatory T cells in long-lasting Graves disease. V gave up 2 bases and J gave up 3 bases, with 12 bases separating them. Germline CDR1 SGHRS, CDR2 YFSETQ. This CDR3 contains 14 residues. Specified time point: persistent/refractory GD, antithyroid drugs over 5 years with positive TRAb. Extracted RNA from PBMCs served as the source of the TCR library. Investigators prepared the TCR beta libraries by applying iRepertoire HTBI primers and Arm-PCR of CDR3 regions. MiXCR, run by TCRdb on the multiplex PCR reads, gives a single entry per CDR3 protein. The repertoire holds roughly 400,000 distinct CDR3 sequences, with under 25% as singletons.

The material was peripheral blood mononuclear cells (PBMCs), obtained when the disease was refractory, from a patient treated with antithyroid drugs. This clonotype was obtained from a female donor with Graves disease. The chain links TRBV5-1 to TRBJ2-7; maybe TRBD1 (6 bases). CDR3 nucleotides: TGCGCCAGCAGCTTCCCGGGACACTACTACGAGCAGTACTTC. It codes for CASSFPGHYYEQYF.